The 27 T cell receptor beta chains listed next were all sequenced from one sample in a study of T cell repertoires in cytomegalovirus infection. A single record per CDR3 protein comes from TCRdb applying MiXCR to the reads. The sample holds approximately 200,000 distinct CDR3 sequences, about 23% seen once. The specimen was CD8+ T cells from PBMCs. The source of these receptors is a human donor in good health (CMV status not recorded). Some clones in this sample may be carry-over from other donors' samples.

This clonotype came up a few times. The CDR3 DNA reads TGTGCCACCAGCAGAGATAGACTAGCGGGGTACAATGAGCAGTTCTTC. As protein: CATSRDRLAGYNEQFF. The chain has TRBV15 and TRBJ2-1; 11 bases fit TRBD2. Trimming cost V 0 bases and J 4 bases; bases outside gene matches: 2. The CDR3 is 16 amino acids. Germline lookup yields CDR1 LNHNV and CDR2 YYDKDF (reference sequence).

The chain has TRBV2 and TRBJ2-1, with 7 nucleotides matching TRBD1. Losses at the gene ends were 4 bases for V and 4 bases for J; bases not matched to a gene: 4. Germline V gene data show CDR1 as SNHLY and CDR2 as FYNNEI. The CDR3 spans 14 residues. The CDR3 here is CASSVGQEYNEQFF. CDR3 nucleotide sequence: TGTGCCAGCAGTGTCGGACAGGAGTACAATGAGCAGTTCTTC.

This clonotype occurred many times. The chain links TRBV7-2 to TRBJ1-1, with D tentatively TRBD1 (5 bases). This CDR3 comprises 14 residues. Trimming removed 3 bases from V and 4 bases from J, with 12 bases in between. Germline CDR1 and CDR2: SGHTA and FQGNSA. In DNA form, the CDR3 reads TGTGCCAGCAGCTTGTTCCAGGGAACCACTGAAGCTTTCTTT. Protein product: CASSLFQGTTEAFF.

The J gene is TRBJ1-2, the V gene TRBV20-1; 8 bases are a match to TRBD1. The V gene end was trimmed by 5 bases and the J gene end by 10 bases; junction bases not matched to a gene: 15. This CDR3 region has 14 residues. Germline V gene lookup returns CDR1 DFQATT and CDR2 SNEGSKA (reference sequence). The CDR3 DNA is TGCAGTGCTCCCTCGGACAGGGCGTTTGATGACTACACCTTC. Amino acid sequence: CSAPSDRAFDDYTF.

This clonotype occurred many times. The chain is built from TRBV28 and TRBJ1-6, with a possible D match to TRBD1 (5 bases). Germline V gene data show CDR1 as MDHEN and CDR2 as SYDVKM. V lost 11 bases and J lost 10, with 18 bases in between. This CDR3 region has 13 residues. The CDR3: CAWGGGSGSPLHF. The CDR3 DNA reads TGTGCCTGGGGCGGGGGAAGTGGATCACCCCTCCACTTT.

In its sample, this clonotype was seen many times. The rearrangement links TRBV12-3 or TRBV12-4 to TRBJ1-4, with 9 bases matching TRBD1. The junction had 7 bases not matched to a gene; V was cut back by 3 bases and J by 8 bases. The CDR3 length is 15 residues. The CDR3 loop reads CASSLGQGLGEKLFF. The CDR3 DNA is TGTGCCAGCAGTTTGGGACAGGGACTCGGAGAAAAACTGTTTTTT.

The chain joins TRBV6-5 to TRBJ2-1; D perhaps matches TRBD2 (5 bases). Trimming took off 0 bases at V and 8 bases at J, with 20 bases between the two ends. Germline-derived CDR1 and CDR2 are MNHEY and SVGAGI. The length of the CDR3 is 17 residues. The CDR3 here is CASSYSDYGRHVDEQFF. The CDR3 bases are TGTGCCAGCAGTTACTCTGACTATGGACGCCACGTTGATGAGCAGTTCTTC.

In this sample, this clonotype turned up a few times. The genes are TRBV25-1 and TRBJ2-1; D is undetermined. Germline CDR1 reads MGHDK; CDR2 reads SYGVNS. The V end lost 4 bases, the J end lost 5 bases, and 9 bases lay between the germline ends. The CDR3 sequence is 13 residues long. CDR3: CASSVTANNEQFF. The CDR3 nucleotides are TGTGCCAGCAGTGTTACAGCAAACAATGAGCAGTTCTTC.

The chain combines TRBV20-1 with TRBJ2-1, with D perhaps being TRBD1 or TRBD2 (6 bases each). Germline V gene lookup returns CDR1 DFQATT and CDR2 SNEGSKA (reference sequence). V gave up 5 bases and J gave up 7 bases, with 18 bases separating them. CDR3 length equals 14 residues. CDR3 bases: TGCAGTGCTGAGCATGGGGGGCGAAGGAATGAGCAGTTCTTC. This sequence encodes CSAEHGGRRNEQFF.

The rearrangement links TRBV25-1 to TRBJ1-5, with D unclear. This CDR3 is built from 14 residues. Germline CDR1 is MGHDK and CDR2 is SYGVNS. The germline V and J ends were trimmed by 3 bases and 3 bases, with 9 bases remaining between them. The CDR3 DNA reads as TGTGCCAGCAGTGATGGGCAGGACAATCAGCCCCAGCATTTT. Protein: CASSDGQDNQPQHF.

This clonotype was counted at least ten times. The chain carries TRBV7-9 and TRBJ2-7; D possibly uses TRBD1 or TRBD2 (6 bases each). The CDR3 runs 12 residues. V was trimmed by 5 bases and J by 6 bases, leaving 11 bases between them. Germline CDR1 reads SEHNR; CDR2 reads FQNEAQ (reference sequence). The CDR3: CASSSRGLEQYF. DNA of the CDR3: TGTGCCAGCAGCAGCCGGGGGCTCGAGCAGTACTTC. The full variable domain, its missing parts supplied by reference TRBV7-9 and TRBJ2-7, is DTGVSQNPRHKITKRGQNVTFRCDPISEHNRLYWYRQTLGQGPEFLTYFQNEAQLEKSRLLSDRFSAERPKGSFSTLEIQRTEQGDSAMYLCASSSRGLEQYFGPGTRLTVT.

The V call is TRBV25-1, the J call TRBJ2-3, with 7 bases aligning to TRBD2. CDR3 length: 14 residues. Germline V gene lookup returns CDR1 MGHDK and CDR2 SYGVNS. V lost 3 bases and J lost 8; bases outside the gene matches: 8. The CDR3 DNA is TGTGCCAGCAGTGACCATGTTATAGCGGGTACGCAGTATTTT. Its protein product is CASSDHVIAGTQYF. Full variable domain (rest looked up from reference TRBV25-1 and TRBJ2-3): EADIYQTPRYLVIGTGKKITLECSQTMGHDKMYWYQQDPGMELHLIHYSYGVNSTEKGDLSSESTVSRIRTEHFPLTLESARPSHTSQYLCASSDHVIAGTQYFGPGTRLTVL.

This clonotype has more than one count but fewer than ten. CDR3 residues: CASMIAGAVEQYF. CDR3 bases: TGTGCCAGCATGATAGCAGGGGCCGTCGAGCAGTACTTC. The chain recombines TRBV6-2 or TRBV6-3 with TRBJ2-7; TRBD1 might be the D (6 bases). The CDR3 extends over 13 amino acids. Germline loops: CDR1 MNHEY, CDR2 SVGEGT. The ends were cut back, 7 bases at V and 6 bases at J, with 16 bases in the middle.

The chain couples TRBV29-1 to TRBJ2-5; D not certain. Germline CDR1 and CDR2: SQVTM and ANQGSEA. The CDR3 is 14 amino acids. The V and J ends lost 0 bases and 4 bases respectively, with 12 bases between them. The CDR3 DNA sequence: TGCAGCGTTGAAGATCTTCGACGGATAGAGACCCAGTACTTC. Its protein product is CSVEDLRRIETQYF.

The chain uses TRBV28 and TRBJ2-1, with TRBD2 matching 7 bases. The germline V gene has CDR1 MDHEN and CDR2 SYDVKM. Trimming at V came to 5 bases and at J to 3 bases, leaving 10 bases not matched to a gene. The CDR3 is 16 residues long. The CDR3 nucleotides are TGTGCCAGCAGTCCCCGGACTAGAATGGGCTACAATGAGCAGTTCTTC. It encodes CASSPRTRMGYNEQFF.

This clonotype was detected ten times or more. V usage is TRBV28 and J usage is TRBJ2-5; D gene uncertain. Germline CDR1 and CDR2: MDHEN and SYDVKM. V lost 2 bases to trimming and J lost 0 bases, with 1 base between them. The length of the CDR3 is 12 residues. The CDR3 DNA is TGTGCCAGCAGTTTAGACCAAGAGACCCAGTACTTC. This translates into CASSLDQETQYF.

This clonotype was found a few times. The chain is built from TRBV20-1 and TRBJ1-1; unclear D gene. Per germline, CDR1 DFQATT and CDR2 SNEGSKA (reference sequence). The V gene lost 6 bases and the J gene lost 2 bases, with 16 bases spanning the gap. CDR3 length equals 14 residues. CDR3: CSARMPDDNTEAFF. The CDR3, as DNA: TGCAGTGCCCGCATGCCCGATGATAACACTGAAGCTTTCTTT.

The table lists this clonotype with many counts. The chain recombines TRBV6-2 or TRBV6-3 with TRBJ2-5; D uncertain. V was cut by 6 bases and J by 5 bases, with 13 bases left in between. This CDR3 is 13 amino acids long. The germline V gene encodes CDR1 MNHEY and CDR2 SVGEGT. DNA of the CDR3: TGTGCCAGCAGCTGGGTCCGGTTGGAGACCCAGTACTTC. Its translation: CASSWVRLETQYF.

This rearrangement joins TRBV7-9 to TRBJ2-2; TRBD2 aligns across 9 bases. The V gene's germline CDR1 is SEHNR and CDR2 FQNEAQ (reference sequence). This CDR3 spans 15 amino acids. V lost 5 bases and J lost 2; bases outside the gene matches: 3. CDR3 coding DNA: TGTGCCAGCAGCGCGGGACTAGCCAACACCGGGGAGCTGTTTTTT. This gives the protein CASSAGLANTGELFF. Full variable domain (remainder filled in from reference TRBV7-9 and TRBJ2-2): DTGVSQNPRHKITKRGQNVTFRCDPISEHNRLYWYRQTLGQGPEFLTYFQNEAQLEKSRLLSDRFSAERPKGSFSTLEIQRTEQGDSAMYLCASSAGLANTGELFFGEGSRLTVL.

This clonotype was recorded at least ten times. This rearrangement joins TRBV14 to TRBJ2-5; 10 nucleotides agree with TRBD1. V shed 3 bases and J 5 bases; nucleotides not matched to a gene: 9. Germline CDR1 reads SGHDN; CDR2 reads FVKESK. The CDR3 loop spans 16 amino acids. The CDR3 loop reads CASSHVGTGVIETQYF. CDR3 in DNA: TGTGCCAGCAGCCATGTAGGGACAGGGGTGATTGAGACCCAGTACTTC. The full variable domain, with the rest looked up from reference TRBV14 and TRBJ2-5, is EAGVTQFPSHSVIEKGQTVTLRCDPISGHDNLYWYRRVMGKEIKFLLHFVKESKQDESGMPNNRFLAERTGGTYSTLKVQPAELEDSGVYFCASSHVGTGVIETQYFGPGTRLLVL.

This clonotype was observed a few times. This CDR3 reads CASSIIAGPTGELFF. The CDR3 nucleotides read TGTGCCAGTAGTATTATAGCGGGGCCCACCGGGGAGCTGTTTTTT. The rearrangement links TRBV19 to TRBJ2-2; 8 nucleotides line up with TRBD2. This CDR3 comprises 15 residues. Germline values: CDR1 LNHDA, CDR2 SQIVND (reference sequence). The trim removed 3 bases at V and 4 bases at J, leaving 4 bases unmatched.

This clonotype occurred a few times. This sequence joins TRBV28 and TRBJ2-2; D possibly corresponds to TRBD1 (6 bases). The CDR3 totals 15 residues. V was clipped by 3 bases and J by 2 bases, with 10 bases between them. Germline loops: CDR1 MDHEN, CDR2 SYDVKM. The CDR3 protein is CASSLGTTNTGELFF. The CDR3 nucleotides are TGTGCCAGCAGTTTGGGGACAACCAACACCGGGGAGCTGTTTTTT. Full variable domain (missing parts from reference TRBV28 and TRBJ2-2): DVKVTQSSRYLVKRTGEKVFLECVQDMDHENMFWYRQDPGLGLRLIYFSYDVKMKEKGDIPEGYSVSREKKERFSLILESASTNQTSMYLCASSLGTTNTGELFFGEGSRLTVL.

The count of this clonotype is one. The chain links TRBV7-9 to TRBJ1-1; tentative D call: TRBD1 (5 bases). Germline V gives CDR1 SEHNR, CDR2 FQNEAQ (reference sequence). V dropped 0 bases and J dropped 7 bases, with 15 bases sitting between them. The CDR3 totals 15 residues. The CDR3 loop is CASSLATGEIDEAFF. CDR3 DNA: TGTGCCAGCAGCTTAGCTACGGGGGAAATCGATGAAGCTTTCTTT.

This clonotype was recorded only once. The chain has TRBV7-2 and TRBJ2-2; D call uncertain. The germline V and J ends were trimmed by 0 bases and 7 bases, with 6 bases remaining between them. This CDR3 is 13 amino acids long. Germline assignment: CDR1 SGHTA and CDR2 FQGNSA. The chain's CDR3 is CASSLAILGELFF. DNA of the CDR3: TGTGCCAGCAGCTTAGCTATACTCGGGGAGCTGTTTTTT.

The rearrangement joins TRBV20-1 to TRBJ2-1; D is uncertain. Germline V CDR1 and CDR2: DFQATT, SNEGSKA (reference sequence). V lost 0 bases, J lost 4 bases, and 7 bases lay in between. The CDR3 loop spans 13 amino acids. Here the CDR3 DNA reads TGCAGTGCTAGAGAACTCAGGTACAATGAGCAGTTCTTC. Protein sequence: CSARELRYNEQFF.

This clonotype was seen a handful of times. The chain couples TRBV28 to TRBJ2-7; 9 nucleotides line up with TRBD2. This CDR3 has 16 amino acids. The junction had 12 bases not matched to a gene; V was cut back by 6 bases and J by 3 bases. Germline V gene data show CDR1 as MDHEN and CDR2 as SYDVKM. DNA of the CDR3: TGTGCCAGCAGCGAAGGGGGCGGGGGGGGCCTCTACGAGCAGTACTTC. Translated: CASSEGGGGGLYEQYF. Filled out from reference TRBV28 and TRBJ2-7, the complete variable domain reads DVKVTQSSRYLVKRTGEKVFLECVQDMDHENMFWYRQDPGLGLRLIYFSYDVKMKEKGDIPEGYSVSREKKERFSLILESASTNQTSMYLCASSEGGGGGLYEQYFGPGTRLTVT.

In regard to this clonotype: One base away lies a much larger clone, so this may be a sequencing read error. The gene calls are TRBV5-4 and TRBJ2-7; D is possibly TRBD1 (6 bases). The CDR3 is 12 amino acids. Germline-derived CDR1 and CDR2 are SGHNT and YYREEE (reference sequence). This CDR3 is CASSQDSYDQYF. CDR3 in DNA: TGTGCCAGCAGCCAGGACAGTTACGATCAGTACTTC.